The 24 T cell receptor beta chains below were found in one sample sequenced in a study of T cell responses to AZD1222 COVID-19 vaccine. Assay used: immunoSEQ multiplex PCR; TCRdb lists only in-frame clones, some missing. The sample contains about 140,000 clones, around 90% of which appear only once. The input for sequencing was peripheral blood, taken on day 0 of AZD1222 vaccination. The source is an adult in good health.

J is TRBJ2-7 and V is TRBV19; D tentatively fits TRBD1 or TRBD2 (5 bases each). Trimming cost V 8 bases and J 3 bases, with 14 bases left between them. The V gene's germline CDR1 is LNHDA and CDR2 SQIVND (reference sequence). This CDR3 comprises 13 residues. The CDR3 reads CASGTIQSYEQYF. CDR3 in DNA: TGTGCCAGTGGGACCATACAAAGCTACGAGCAGTACTTC.

This chain connects TRBV12-3 or TRBV12-4 to TRBJ2-1; unclear D gene. CDR3 length: 12 residues. Trimming took 6 bases from V and 5 from J, leaving 8 bases between them. CDR3 sequence reads: CASSPLHNEQFF. In DNA, the CDR3 is TGTGCCAGCAGCCCCCTCCACAATGAGCAGTTCTTC.

This chain links TRBV23-1 with TRBJ1-5; no reliable D call. TRBV23-1 is an ORF, and what it does is uncertain. Between the trimmed V and J ends, which lost 0 bases and 8 bases, there was a span of 14 bases. The CDR3 has 15 residues. CDR3 sequence (DNA): TGCGCCAGCAGTCAATCGGGGAGGGCCGATGAGCCCCAGCATTTT. Translation gives CASSQSGRADEPQHF.

This chain links TRBV7-9 with TRBJ2-7; tentative D call: TRBD2 (6 bases). Germline-derived CDR1 and CDR2 are SEHNR and FQNEAQ (reference sequence). This CDR3 has 16 residues. V lost 4 bases and J lost 4, with 20 bases in between. As DNA, the CDR3 is TGTGCCAGCAGCTCAGGGCCTATGCGGGGCTTATACGAGCAGTACTTC. It translates to CASSSGPMRGLYEQYF.

The chain joins TRBV6-1 to TRBJ2-1; 8 nucleotides align to TRBD2. CDR3 length: 15 residues. J gave up 8 bases and V 2 bases, and 8 bases lay outside the gene matches. Germline V gene data show CDR1 as MNHNS and CDR2 as SASEGT. The CDR3 loop reads CASSEIAGGPDEQFF. The CDR3 region has the DNA TGTGCCAGCAGTGAAATCGCGGGAGGTCCCGATGAGCAGTTCTTC.

This clone appeared a few times. The V call is TRBV2, the J call TRBJ2-2; a possible D gene is TRBD1 (6 bases). V dropped 7 bases and J dropped 2 bases, with 14 bases sitting between them. The germline V gene has CDR1 SNHLY and CDR2 FYNNEI. This CDR3 comprises 15 residues. The CDR3 DNA reads TGTGCCAGCAAGTGGGACACCCTAAACACCGGGGAGCTGTTTTTT. It is translated as CASKWDTLNTGELFF.

This chain links TRBV11-2 with TRBJ1-2; 11 bases fit TRBD1. Losses at the gene ends were 6 bases for V and 4 bases for J; bases not matched to a gene: 7. This CDR3 has 15 residues. Germline-derived CDR1 and CDR2 are SGHAT and FQNNGV. CDR3 coding DNA: TGTGCCAGCAGACGACCCGGGACAGGGGGCTATGGCTACACCTTC. Amino acid sequence: CASRRPGTGGYGYTF.

The chain joins TRBV10-3 to TRBJ1-2; 9 bases map to TRBD1. CDR1 ENHRY and CDR2 SYGVKD come from the germline V gene. Trimming at V came to 10 bases and at J to 4 bases, leaving 16 bases not matched to a gene. CDR3 size: 16 residues. CDR3 in DNA: TGTGCCACCACCAAACAGGGGGCTTTTTCATCCTATGGCTACACCTTC. Its protein is CATTKQGAFSSYGYTF.

This chain uses TRBV11-1 with TRBJ1-4; D is ambiguous. The CDR3 sequence is 16 residues long. V was shortened by 1 base and J by 0 bases, with 9 bases between the two germline ends. Germline CDR1 reads SGHAT; CDR2 reads FQDESV (reference sequence). The CDR3 protein is CASSLEGDATNEKLFF. The CDR3 DNA reads as TGTGCCAGCAGCTTAGAAGGTGACGCAACTAATGAAAAACTGTTTTTT.

J is TRBJ2-7 and V is TRBV19; 7 nucleotides align to TRBD1. CDR1 and CDR2 (germline): LNHDA, SQIVND (reference sequence). Losses at the gene ends were 5 bases for V and 2 bases for J; bases not matched to a gene: 3. This CDR3 is built from 13 residues. The CDR3 reads CASSHRGPYEQYF. DNA for the CDR3: TGTGCCAGTAGTCACAGGGGCCCCTACGAGCAGTACTTC.

The chain carries TRBV9 and TRBJ1-1; D call uncertain. The length of the CDR3 is 10 residues. CDR1 is SGDLS, CDR2 YYNGEE, per germline. Trimming cost V 9 bases and J 6 bases, with 9 bases left between them. CDR3 DNA sequence: TGTGCCACCGGTCCTGCTGAAGCTTTCTTT. Translated: CATGPAEAFF.

The chain joins TRBV6-1 to TRBJ1-6, with a possible D match to TRBD1 (5 bases). This CDR3 has 16 amino acids. Trimming cost V 1 base and J 6 bases, with 13 bases left between them. Germline lookup yields CDR1 MNHNS and CDR2 SASEGT. CDR3 bases: TGTGCCAGCAGTGAAGAAGACAGCTTATCTAATTCACCCCTCCACTTT. It specifies CASSEEDSLSNSPLHF.

The rearrangement uses TRBV10-3 and TRBJ2-1; D is possibly TRBD2 (6 bases). CDR3 length equals 17 residues. Trimming took 6 bases from V and 0 from J, leaving 18 bases between them. In germline, CDR1 is ENHRY, CDR2 SYGVKD. In nucleotides, the CDR3 is TGTGCCATCAGCGCCCCTAGCGCCAGAAGCTCCTACAATGAGCAGTTCTTC. The encoded protein is CAISAPSARSSYNEQFF.

The chain links TRBV5-1 to TRBJ1-2; D is undetermined. V dropped 0 bases and J dropped 0 bases, with 9 bases sitting between them. CDR1 is SGHRS and CDR2 is YFSETQ in the germline V gene. The CDR3 runs to 15 residues. The CDR3 DNA reads TGCGCCAGCAGCTTGGGAACACAAGCTAACTATGGCTACACCTTC. Encoded protein: CASSLGTQANYGYTF.

J is TRBJ2-3 and V is TRBV24-1; D may be TRBD1 (5 bases). The V gene's germline CDR1 is KGHDR and CDR2 SFDVKD. CDR3 size: 14 residues. V was pared by 2 bases and J by 8 bases, with 13 bases between. This CDR3 reads CATSDSRERFTQYF. The CDR3 region has the DNA TGTGCCACCAGTGATTCCAGGGAACGGTTTACGCAGTATTTT.

The chain is built from TRBV10-3 and TRBJ2-1; D might be TRBD1 (6 bases). The V gene lost 10 bases and the J gene lost 1 base, with 14 bases spanning the gap. This CDR3 comprises 14 residues. Germline CDR1 and CDR2: ENHRY and SYGVKD. The CDR3 loop reads CATFRDKSYNEQFF. DNA of the CDR3: TGTGCCACCTTCAGGGACAAGTCCTACAATGAGCAGTTCTTC.

The chain joins TRBV2 to TRBJ2-7; 9 nucleotides align to TRBD1. The germline CDR1 and CDR2 sequences are SNHLY and FYNNEI. V shed 3 bases and J 6 bases; nucleotides not matched to a gene: 12. The CDR3 runs to 16 residues. CDR3 sequence (DNA): TGTGCCAGCAGTGACTTGAACAGGGGGCGCGGTTCCGAGCAGTACTTC. As protein: CASSDLNRGRGSEQYF.

The V call is TRBV2, the J call TRBJ1-3, with D unresolved. The CDR3 is 10 residues long. V was clipped by 8 bases and J by 8 bases, with 7 bases between them. Germline V gene lookup returns CDR1 SNHLY and CDR2 FYNNEI. CDR3 residues: CASGRDTIYF. DNA of the CDR3: TGTGCCAGCGGACGAGACACCATATATTTT.

This chain uses TRBV5-1 with TRBJ2-1; a weak D match, TRBD2 (5 bases). Between the trimmed V and J ends, which lost 6 bases and 2 bases, there was a span of 12 bases. Per germline, CDR1 SGHRS and CDR2 YFSETQ. The length of the CDR3 is 14 residues. The CDR3 DNA is TGCGCCAGCAAAGGGAGTCCTACCTACAATGAGCAGTTCTTC. This sequence encodes CASKGSPTYNEQFF.

The J gene is TRBJ1-2, the V gene TRBV7-9; 9 bases fit TRBD1. Germline V gene sequence: CDR1 SEHNR, CDR2 FQNEAQ (reference sequence). This CDR3 spans 14 amino acids. V lost 3 bases, J lost 8 bases, and 7 bases stayed unmatched. CDR3 coding DNA: TGTGCCAGCAGCTTGGACAGGGGTGCGGGGGGCTACACCTTC. As protein: CASSLDRGAGGYTF.

The chain employs TRBV11-3 and TRBJ2-1, with 9 positions matching TRBD2. The CDR3 runs to 16 residues. V lost 0 bases, J lost 7 bases, and 7 bases stayed unmatched. From germline, CDR1 is SGHNT and CDR2 YENEEA. CDR3 amino acids: CASSLDSFSGSNEQFF. DNA of the CDR3: TGTGCCAGCAGCTTAGATTCCTTTAGCGGGAGTAATGAGCAGTTCTTC.

The chain combines TRBV12-3 or TRBV12-4 with TRBJ1-5; D not certain. The CDR3 runs to 12 residues. V was pared by 7 bases and J by 6 bases, with 10 bases between. The CDR3 DNA is TGTGCCAGCACAGCCTACAGTCAGCCCCAGCATTTT. It yields the protein CASTAYSQPQHF.

The CDR3 sequence is CASSPGITGGETQYF. The DNA of the CDR3 is TGTGCCAGCAGCCCTGGAATCACCGGCGGGGAGACCCAGTACTTC. V and J are TRBV5-4 and TRBJ2-5; maybe TRBD2 (5 bases). With 4 bases removed from V and 5 bases from J, the gap between germline ends came to 18 bases. The CDR3 length is 15 residues. The germline CDR1 and CDR2 sequences are SGHNT and YYREEE (reference sequence).

The chain has TRBV5-4 and TRBJ2-7; D gene uncertain. With 4 bases removed from V and 0 bases from J, the gap between germline ends came to 14 bases. This CDR3 is built from 15 residues. CDR1 and CDR2 (germline): SGHNT, YYREEE (reference sequence). This chain's CDR3 is CASSPAGPSSYEQYF. The DNA for the CDR3 is TGTGCCAGCAGCCCCGCAGGTCCCAGCTCCTACGAGCAGTACTTC. Full variable domain (remainder filled in from reference TRBV5-4 and TRBJ2-7): ETGVTQSPTHLIKTRGQQVTLRCSSQSGHNTVSWYQQALGQGPQFIFQYYREEENGRGNFPPRFSGLQFPNYSSELNVNALELDDSALYLCASSPAGPSSYEQYFGPGTRLTVT.